One T cell receptor beta chain is described in this entry. This sample stems from a study of control samples from healthy donors and cancer patients. Sequencing was performed with immunoSEQ multiplex PCR; in TCRdb, only in-frame clones are kept and a portion is missing. The repertoire holds roughly 100,000 clones, with roughly 89% as singletons. The CDR3 spans 19 residues. CDR1 SGHVS and CDR2 FQNEAQ come from the germline V gene. V was clipped by 1 base and J by 3 bases; unmatched bases: 14. The sequenced material came from blood. The clonotype comes from a man aged 25 to 40 in good health. The rearrangement links TRBV7-8 to TRBJ2-7; 11 positions match TRBD2. CDR3 sequence: CASSLGPSGRTGPIYEQYF. The CDR3 region has the DNA TGTGCCAGCAGCTTAGGCCCTAGCGGGAGGACCGGCCCCATCTACGAGCAGTACTTC.